Given below is one T cell receptor beta chain in context. Sequencing was performed with immunoSEQ multiplex PCR; in TCRdb, only in-frame clones are kept and a portion is missing. The profile shows some 130,000 clones, around nine tenths of them singletons. In germline, CDR1 is SEHNR, CDR2 FQNEAQ (reference sequence). With 4 bases clipped from V and 8 bases from J, the junction kept 11 bases outside the gene matches. The CDR3 contains 17 residues. The sample originates from a study of PD-1 blockade in mismatch repair-deficient tumors. Every patient had mismatch repair deficiency by PCR or immunohistochemistry.

This clonotype was sampled from an adult with mismatch repair-deficient cancer. The starting material was peripheral blood, obtained roughly 67 weeks after starting pembrolizumab. The chain employs TRBV7-9 and TRBJ2-1; 13 bases are shared with TRBD2. DNA for the CDR3: TGTGCCAGCAGCTCGGGACTAGCGGGGATGTACCACGATGAGCAGTTCTTC. This gives the protein CASSSGLAGMYHDEQFF. The full variable domain, in which reference TRBV7-9 and TRBJ2-1 provide the parts outside the CDR3, is DTGVSQNPRHKITKRGQNVTFRCDPISEHNRLYWYRQTLGQGPEFLTYFQNEAQLEKSRLLSDRFSAERPKGSFSTLEIQRTEQGDSAMYLCASSSGLAGMYHDEQFFGPGTRLTVL.